Presented here are 32 T cell receptor beta chains from one specimen sequenced in a study of T cell repertoires in cytomegalovirus infection. One entry per CDR3 protein results from TCRdb running MiXCR on the reads. The data contain hundreds of thousands of distinct CDR3 sequences, 31% of them singletons. Their antigen targets remain unknown. Source: cultured CD8+ T cells from PBMCs, taken from culture after CMV antigen stimulation. These TCRs come from a human donor in good health (CMV status not recorded). Some clones in this sample may be carry-over from other donors' samples.

The chain combines TRBV19 with TRBJ2-5; TRBD2 might be the D (5 bases). The CDR3 spans 17 residues. Trimming pared 0 bases from V and 0 bases from J, leaving 14 bases between. The V gene's germline CDR1 is LNHDA and CDR2 SQIVND (reference sequence). In nucleotides, the CDR3 is TGTGCCAGTAGTATAGAGGGAAGGAGGTTTTACCAAGAGACCCAGTACTTC. Amino acids: CASSIEGRRFYQETQYF. Together with reference TRBV19 and TRBJ2-5, the CDR3 gives the full variable domain: DGGITQSPKYLFRKEGQNVTLSCEQNLNHDAMYWYRQDPGQGLRLIYYSQIVNDFQKGDIAEGYSVSREKKESFPLTVTSAQKNPTAFYLCASSIEGRRFYQETQYFGPGTRLLVL.

The rearrangement links TRBV7-6 to TRBJ1-2; D perhaps matches TRBD1 (5 bases). Germline V CDR1 and CDR2: SGHVS, FNYEAQ. The CDR3 contains 15 residues. The germline V and J ends were trimmed by 2 bases and 3 bases, with 13 bases remaining between them. The CDR3 loop is CASSLKRRADYGYTF. The CDR3 coding sequence is TGTGCCAGCAGCTTAAAACGCAGGGCTGACTATGGCTACACCTTC.

This clonotype was seen at least ten times. The rearrangement joins TRBV7-9 to TRBJ1-2; D remains ambiguous. The germline gives CDR1 SEHNR, CDR2 FQNEAQ (reference sequence). Trimming took 1 base from V and 7 from J, leaving 10 bases between them. The CDR3 is 13 residues long. The CDR3: CASSLGQFGGYTF. The CDR3 nucleotides read TGTGCCAGCAGCTTAGGACAATTCGGTGGCTACACCTTC.

The chain recombines TRBV27 with TRBJ2-6; tentative D call: TRBD2 (6 bases). The CDR3 runs to 17 residues. V lost 4 bases and J lost 0, with 13 bases in between. Germline-derived CDR1 and CDR2 are MNHEY and SMNVEV (reference sequence). The CDR3 DNA reads TGTGCCAGCAGTTCCGGGACTCCCTTCTCTGGGGCCAACGTCCTGACTTTC. Protein sequence: CASSSGTPFSGANVLTF.

The CDR3 nucleotides are TGTGCCAGCAGTTATGGTCATAGGGGCGCTGAAGCTTTCTTT. It yields the protein CASSYGHRGAEAFF. V and J are TRBV6-6 and TRBJ1-1; a possible D gene is TRBD1 (5 bases). Trimming removed 3 bases from V and 6 bases from J, with 14 bases in between. CDR1 is MNHNY and CDR2 is SVGAGI in the germline V gene (reference sequence). The CDR3 is made up of 14 amino acids.

Many counts were recorded for this clonotype. The chain links TRBV7-6 to TRBJ2-2; D not resolved. Germline CDR1 reads SGHVS; CDR2 reads FNYEAQ. This CDR3 has 17 residues. V lost 3 bases and J lost 0, with 14 bases in between. CDR3 sequence: CASSFRAKWTNTGELFF. Here the CDR3 DNA reads TGTGCCAGCAGCTTCCGGGCGAAGTGGACGAACACCGGGGAGCTGTTTTTT.

The chain joins TRBV4-3 to TRBJ1-2; D is undetermined. The germline V gene has CDR1 LGHNA and CDR2 YSLEER. Trimming removed 1 base at V and 2 bases at J, with 8 bases between. The CDR3 sequence is 14 residues long. CDR3 bases: TGCGCCAGCAGCCAAGGAGACCCGAACTATGGCTACACCTTC. This sequence encodes CASSQGDPNYGYTF.

This clonotype was observed a few times. This chain connects TRBV6-2 or TRBV6-3 to TRBJ2-1; D may be TRBD1 or TRBD2 (5 bases each). The germline V gene encodes CDR1 MNHEY and CDR2 SVGEGT. V was trimmed by 6 bases and J by 5 bases, leaving 20 bases between them. This CDR3 region has 16 residues. The CDR3 DNA reads TGTGCCAGCAGCTTATTTCAGGGACCTCCGGACAATGAGCAGTTCTTC. This translates into CASSLFQGPPDNEQFF.

CDR3 in amino acids: CASSLTPPDRLHESGNTIYF. The CDR3 bases are TGTGCCAGCAGCCTTACCCCACCGGACAGGCTCCATGAATCTGGAAACACCATATATTTT. This sequence joins TRBV7-6 and TRBJ1-3; TRBD1 agrees at 7 bases. The V gene's germline CDR1 is SGHVS and CDR2 FNYEAQ. V lost 5 bases, J lost 1 base, and 20 bases stayed unmatched. CDR3 size: 20 residues.

This clonotype has a handful of counts. The CDR3 DNA is TGTGCCAGCAGCCTAGATGCTAGCGGGACTTCCTACGAGCAGTACTTC. Translated, it gives CASSLDASGTSYEQYF. The rearrangement joins TRBV7-2 to TRBJ2-7; 9 bases fit TRBD2. Germline CDR1 and CDR2: SGHTA and FQGNSA. The CDR3 runs to 16 residues. The J segment lost 1 base and the V segment lost 5 bases, leaving 9 bases of the junction unmatched.

This clonotype was found many times. The chain uses TRBV6-2 or TRBV6-3 and TRBJ2-1; TRBD1 aligns across 10 bases. Losses at the gene ends were 2 bases for V and 9 bases for J; bases not matched to a gene: 19. There are 19 residues in the CDR3. The germline CDR1 and CDR2 sequences are MNHEY and SVGEGT. CDR3 protein: CASSYPGVTGGDYSGEQFF. In DNA form, the CDR3 reads TGTGCCAGCAGTTACCCAGGGGTGACAGGGGGCGACTATTCGGGTGAGCAGTTCTTC.

The chain uses TRBV6-5 and TRBJ1-2; no firm D call. The CDR3 runs to 13 residues. Germline values: CDR1 MNHEY, CDR2 SVGAGI. Deletions cut 6 bases from V and 8 bases from J, with 16 bases between. The CDR3 here is CASRPGPGRGYTF. CDR3 nucleotide sequence: TGTGCCAGCAGACCCGGACCCGGACGGGGCTACACCTTC.

This clonotype was detected only a few times. This chain joins TRBV4-1 and TRBJ2-7, with 10 bases lining up with TRBD1. This CDR3 is built from 15 residues. Germline V gives CDR1 MGHRA, CDR2 YSYEKL. V was pared by 3 bases and J by 2 bases, with 4 bases of the junction left unmatched. The CDR3 nucleotides are TGCGCCAGCAGCCAGTCCGGGACAGGGGCCTACGAGCAGTACTTC. This translates into CASSQSGTGAYEQYF.

In this sample, this clonotype turned up a few times. The rearrangement joins TRBV4-2 to TRBJ2-3; no reliable D call. Germline CDR1 reads LGHNA; CDR2 reads YNFKEQ. Trimming took off 5 bases at V and 4 bases at J, with 7 bases between the two ends. The CDR3 is 12 residues long. The CDR3 region is CASSAQSDTQYF. The DNA of the CDR3 is TGTGCCAGCAGCGCCCAATCAGATACGCAGTATTTT.

This clonotype was seen a few times. This CDR3 reads CASSPGSGTEAFF. For the CDR3, the DNA is TGTGCCAGCAGCCCTGGTTCCGGCACTGAAGCTTTCTTT. The gene calls are TRBV27 and TRBJ1-1; D remains ambiguous. V lost 6 bases and J 4 bases, leaving 12 bases between the germline ends. CDR1 and CDR2 (germline): MNHEY, SMNVEV (reference sequence). The CDR3 sequence is 13 residues long.

In this sample, this clonotype turned up a few times. The chain carries TRBV6-1 and TRBJ2-7, with 7 bases aligning to TRBD1. Germline V lookup: CDR1 MNHNS, CDR2 SASEGT. Trimming at V came to 6 bases and at J to 2 bases, leaving 7 bases not matched to a gene. The CDR3 is 14 amino acids. The DNA for the CDR3 is TGTGCCAGCAGAGAGCCGACAGGGCCCTACGAGCAGTACGTC. Its translation: CASREPTGPYEQYV.

V is TRBV7-6 and J is TRBJ1-6, with D unclear. Germline V gene sequence: CDR1 SGHVS, CDR2 FNYEAQ. The CDR3 contains 13 residues. V was trimmed by 3 bases and J by 10 bases, leaving 10 bases between them. CDR3 amino acids: CASSLSLGSPLHF. The CDR3 bases are TGTGCCAGCAGCTTGAGTTTGGGGTCACCCCTCCACTTT.

This clonotype was recorded many times. The gene calls are TRBV18 and TRBJ2-3; possible D gene TRBD2, 6 bases. The CDR3 runs to 15 residues. The ends were cut back, 3 bases at V and 0 bases at J, with 10 bases in the middle. Germline V gene data show CDR1 as KGHSH and CDR2 as LQKENI. CDR3 coding DNA: TGTGCCAGCTCACCGGGGGGAACTAGCACAGATACGCAGTATTTT. It specifies CASSPGGTSTDTQYF.

V gene TRBV2 combines with J gene TRBJ1-2; D uncertain. Trimming left V 1 base short and J 6 bases short, with 9 bases between. CDR1 and CDR2 (germline): SNHLY, FYNNEI. This CDR3 is 13 amino acids long. The CDR3 protein is CASSEVAEDGYTF. Here the CDR3 DNA reads TGTGCCAGCAGTGAAGTGGCAGAGGATGGCTACACCTTC. The full variable domain, its missing parts supplied by reference TRBV2 and TRBJ1-2, is EPEVTQTPSHQVTQMGQEVILRCVPISNHLYFYWYRQILGQKVEFLVSFYNNEISEKSEIFDDQFSVERPDGSNFTLKIRSTKLEDSAMYFCASSEVAEDGYTFGSGTRLTVV.

The rearrangement links TRBV7-3 to TRBJ2-3; D is possibly TRBD2 (6 bases). V gave up 5 bases and J gave up 6 bases, with 15 bases separating them. CDR3 length: 14 residues. Looked up from germline, CDR1 is SGHTA and CDR2 is FQGTGA. The CDR3 spells CASSPGVAADTQYF. CDR3 sequence (DNA): TGTGCCAGCAGCCCCGGGGTAGCGGCCGATACGCAGTATTTT.

The chain joins TRBV6-1 to TRBJ2-7, with 7 bases lining up with TRBD1. Looked up from germline, CDR1 is MNHNS and CDR2 is SASEGT. The CDR3 covers 13 residues. With 10 bases clipped from V and 4 bases from J, the junction kept 10 bases outside the gene matches. CDR3 coding DNA: TGTGCCATAGCACCAGGGGGTAGGTACGAGCAGTACTTC. This encodes CAIAPGGRYEQYF.

CDR3 protein: CASSLDNQGSEQYV. For the CDR3, the DNA is TGTGCCAGCAGCTTAGATAATCAGGGCAGCGAGCAGTACGTC. V usage is TRBV11-3 and J usage is TRBJ2-7; tentatively, D is TRBD1 (5 bases). CDR3 length: 14 residues. Per germline, CDR1 SGHNT and CDR2 YENEEA. Trimming stripped 0 bases from V and 6 bases from J, with 12 bases between.

V and J are TRBV24-1 and TRBJ2-1; 7 bases align to TRBD2. Per the germline V gene, CDR1 is KGHDR and CDR2 is SFDVKD. CDR3 length: 14 residues. Trimming cost V 6 bases and J 7 bases; bases outside gene matches: 8. The CDR3 loop is CATSSYWRGNEQFF. The CDR3 coding sequence is TGTGCCACCAGTTCCTACTGGCGGGGGAATGAGCAGTTCTTC.

The chain uses TRBV7-2 and TRBJ1-3, with a possible D match to TRBD1 (5 bases). Germline CDR1 SGHTA, CDR2 FQGNSA. The CDR3 length is 17 residues. The germline V and J ends were trimmed by 2 bases and 6 bases, with 20 bases remaining between them. CDR3 residues: CASSLLRGTTQANTIYF. The CDR3 coding sequence is TGTGCCAGCAGCTTACTTAGGGGCACCACCCAGGCAAACACCATATATTTT.

The chain combines TRBV6-2 or TRBV6-3 with TRBJ1-4; D gene uncertain. Germline V CDR1 and CDR2: MNHEY, SVGEGT. This CDR3 contains 14 residues. Trimming removed 6 bases at V and 8 bases at J, with 16 bases between. CDR3 sequence reads: CASSLPRAGEKLFF. Here the CDR3 DNA reads TGTGCCAGCAGCCTCCCGAGGGCAGGCGAAAAACTGTTTTTT.

This clonotype has just a few counts. The chain uses TRBV12-5 and TRBJ2-7; 7 bases align to TRBD1. J lost 5 bases, V lost 5 bases, and 18 bases had no gene match. Per germline, CDR1 LGHNT and CDR2 FRNRAP. The CDR3 length is 17 residues. CDR3 residues: CASGPRSTGPLGHEQYF. CDR3 coding DNA: TGTGCTAGTGGTCCCCGATCGACAGGGCCTCTTGGCCACGAGCAGTACTTC.

This clonotype was seen many times. The gene calls are TRBV7-8 and TRBJ2-7, with 10 bases that match TRBD1. This CDR3 spans 14 amino acids. Germline CDR1 and CDR2: SGHVS and FQNEAQ. With 10 bases clipped from V and 6 bases from J, the junction kept 12 bases outside the gene matches. CDR3 nucleotides: TGTGCCACCAATCCGGGACAGGGGTTGTCCGAGCAGTACTTC. Amino acid sequence: CATNPGQGLSEQYF.

A few counts support this clonotype. The V call is TRBV19, the J call TRBJ2-7; D may match TRBD1 or TRBD2 (5 bases each). From germline, CDR1 is LNHDA and CDR2 SQIVND (reference sequence). V lost 4 bases to trimming and J lost 3 bases, with 16 bases between them. The CDR3 is 15 amino acids. DNA for the CDR3: TGTGCCAGTAGTAGGGACGCGATGACTGTCTACGAGCAGTACTTC. It encodes CASSRDAMTVYEQYF.

This clonotype was detected a few times. The chain has TRBV19 and TRBJ1-2; D might be TRBD1 (5 bases). Germline assignment: CDR1 LNHDA and CDR2 SQIVND (reference sequence). Trimming removed 10 bases from V and 2 bases from J, with 23 bases in between. The CDR3 length is 16 residues. CDR3 sequence: CATQPGGYHQNYGYTF. As DNA, the CDR3 is TGTGCCACCCAACCCGGGGGTTACCACCAAAACTATGGCTACACCTTC.

The V call is TRBV6-1, the J call TRBJ2-2; tentatively, D is TRBD1 (5 bases). V shed 3 bases and J shed 6 bases, with 8 bases lying between them. The CDR3 is made up of 13 amino acids. Germline V gene sequence: CDR1 MNHNS, CDR2 SASEGT. The CDR3 sequence is CASSDLGPGELFF. The CDR3 nucleotides read TGTGCCAGCAGTGATTTGGGGCCCGGGGAGCTGTTTTTT.

Turning to this clonotype: Possible read error: a much larger clone is one base away. This chain joins TRBV2 and TRBJ2-4, with 7 bases that match TRBD1. The ends lost 5 bases at V and 1 base at J; junction bases unmatched: 2. Germline-derived CDR1 and CDR2 are SNHLY and FYNNEI. The CDR3 is 14 amino acids. The DNA of the CDR3 is TGTGCCAGCAGTTCGGACAGGGCCAAAAACATTCAGTACTTC. It codes for CASSSDRAKNIQYF.

This clonotype was found a few times. The CDR3 coding sequence is TGTGCCAGCAGCAACCCTGGCAATGAGCAGTTCTTC. Its translation: CASSNPGNEQFF. This rearrangement joins TRBV7-6 to TRBJ2-1; the D is unclear. Germline V gives CDR1 SGHVS, CDR2 FNYEAQ. CDR3 length: 12 residues. V was clipped by 5 bases and J by 6 bases, with 8 bases between them. The whole variable domain, filled in from reference TRBV7-6 and TRBJ2-1, reads GAGVSQSPRYKVTKRGQDVALRCDPISGHVSLYWYRQALGQGPEFLTYFNYEAQQDKSGLPNDRFSAERPEGSISTLTIQRTEQRDSAMYRCASSNPGNEQFFGPGTRLTVL.